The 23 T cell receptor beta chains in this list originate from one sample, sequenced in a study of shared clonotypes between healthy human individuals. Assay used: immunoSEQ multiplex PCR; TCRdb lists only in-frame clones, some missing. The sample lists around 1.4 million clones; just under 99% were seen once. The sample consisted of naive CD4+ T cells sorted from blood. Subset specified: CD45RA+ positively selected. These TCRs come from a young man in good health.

The CDR3 protein is CASRPHLGLAEGGEQFF. The DNA of the CDR3 is TGTGCCAGCAGGCCTCACCTAGGACTAGCGGAGGGGGGTGAGCAGTTCTTC. The J gene is TRBJ2-1, the V gene TRBV28, with 10 bases fitting TRBD2. The CDR3 contains 17 residues. Germline loops: CDR1 MDHEN, CDR2 SYDVKM. The junction had 17 bases not matched to a gene; V was cut back by 6 bases and J by 9 bases.

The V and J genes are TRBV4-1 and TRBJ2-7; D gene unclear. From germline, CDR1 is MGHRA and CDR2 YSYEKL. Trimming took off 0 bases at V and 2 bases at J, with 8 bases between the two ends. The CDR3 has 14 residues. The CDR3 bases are TGCGCCAGCAGCCAAGACCCGGTGACCTACGAGCAGTACTTC. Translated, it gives CASSQDPVTYEQYF.

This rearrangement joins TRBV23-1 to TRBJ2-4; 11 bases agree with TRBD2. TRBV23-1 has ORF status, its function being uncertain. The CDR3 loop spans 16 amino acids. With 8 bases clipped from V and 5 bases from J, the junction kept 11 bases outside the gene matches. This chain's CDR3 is CASEFSGRALQNIQYF. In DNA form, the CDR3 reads TGCGCCAGCGAGTTTAGCGGGAGGGCCCTCCAAAACATTCAGTACTTC.

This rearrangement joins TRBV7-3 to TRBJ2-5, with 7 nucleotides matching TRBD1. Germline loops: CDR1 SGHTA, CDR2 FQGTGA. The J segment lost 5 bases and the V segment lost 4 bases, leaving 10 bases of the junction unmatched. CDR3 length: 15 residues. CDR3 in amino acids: CASSSYRGSLETQYF. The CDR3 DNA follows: TGTGCCAGCAGCTCCTACAGGGGATCGCTGGAGACCCAGTACTTC.

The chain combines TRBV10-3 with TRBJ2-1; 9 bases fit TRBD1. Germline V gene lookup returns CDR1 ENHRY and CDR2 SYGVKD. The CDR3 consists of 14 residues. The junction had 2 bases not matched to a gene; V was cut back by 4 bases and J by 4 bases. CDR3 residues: CAISAGTGYNEQFF. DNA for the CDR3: TGTGCCATCAGTGCTGGGACAGGGTACAATGAGCAGTTCTTC.

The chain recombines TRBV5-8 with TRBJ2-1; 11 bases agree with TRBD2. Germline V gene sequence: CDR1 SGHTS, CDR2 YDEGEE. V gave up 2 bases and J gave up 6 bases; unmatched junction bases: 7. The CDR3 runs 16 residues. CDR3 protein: CASSFSTSGRSNEQFF. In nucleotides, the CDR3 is TGTGCCAGCAGCTTTTCTACTAGCGGGAGAAGCAATGAGCAGTTCTTC.

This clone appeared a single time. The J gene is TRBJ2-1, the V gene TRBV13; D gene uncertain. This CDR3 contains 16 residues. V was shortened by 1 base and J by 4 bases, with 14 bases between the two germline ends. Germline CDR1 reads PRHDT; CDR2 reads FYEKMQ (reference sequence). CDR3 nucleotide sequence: TGTGCCAGCAGCTTAGTAAGGTCCGTTGGTTACAATGAGCAGTTCTTC. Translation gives CASSLVRSVGYNEQFF. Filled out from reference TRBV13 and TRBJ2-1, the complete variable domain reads AAGVIQSPRHLIKEKRETATLKCYPIPRHDTVYWYQQGPGQDPQFLISFYEKMQSDKGSIPDRFSAQQFSDYHSELNMSSLELGDSALYFCASSLVRSVGYNEQFFGPGTRLTVL.

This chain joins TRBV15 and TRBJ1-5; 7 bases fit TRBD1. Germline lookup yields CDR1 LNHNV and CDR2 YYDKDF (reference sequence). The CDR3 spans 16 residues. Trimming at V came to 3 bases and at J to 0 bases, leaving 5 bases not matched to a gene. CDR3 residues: CATSSVQGSSNQPQHF. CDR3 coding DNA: TGTGCCACCAGCAGCGTACAGGGGTCTAGCAATCAGCCCCAGCATTTT.

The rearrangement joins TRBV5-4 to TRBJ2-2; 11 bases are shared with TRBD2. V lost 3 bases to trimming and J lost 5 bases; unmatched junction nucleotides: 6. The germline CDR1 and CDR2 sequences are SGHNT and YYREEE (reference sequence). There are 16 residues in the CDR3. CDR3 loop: CASSYLAGGPTGELFF. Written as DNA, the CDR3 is TGTGCCAGCAGCTATTTAGCGGGAGGGCCGACCGGGGAGCTGTTTTTT.

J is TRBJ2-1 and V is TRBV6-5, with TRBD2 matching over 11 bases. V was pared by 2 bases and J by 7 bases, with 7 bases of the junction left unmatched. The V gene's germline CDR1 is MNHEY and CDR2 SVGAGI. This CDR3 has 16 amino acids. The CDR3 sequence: CASSYVASGRSNEQFF. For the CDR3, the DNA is TGTGCCAGCAGTTACGTGGCTAGCGGGAGGTCGAATGAGCAGTTCTTC.

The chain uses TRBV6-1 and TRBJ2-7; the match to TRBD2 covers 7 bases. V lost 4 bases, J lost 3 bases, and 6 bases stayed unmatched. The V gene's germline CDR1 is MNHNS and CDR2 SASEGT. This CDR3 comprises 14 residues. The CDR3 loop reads CASSGLGLVYEQYF. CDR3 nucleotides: TGTGCCAGCAGTGGACTCGGACTAGTCTACGAGCAGTACTTC.

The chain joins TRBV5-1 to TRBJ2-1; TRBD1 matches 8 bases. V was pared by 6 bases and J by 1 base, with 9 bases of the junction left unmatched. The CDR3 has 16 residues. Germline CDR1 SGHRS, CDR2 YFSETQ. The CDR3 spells CASTLGQGGSYNEQFF. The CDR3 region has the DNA TGCGCCAGCACCTTAGGACAGGGTGGGTCCTACAATGAGCAGTTCTTC.

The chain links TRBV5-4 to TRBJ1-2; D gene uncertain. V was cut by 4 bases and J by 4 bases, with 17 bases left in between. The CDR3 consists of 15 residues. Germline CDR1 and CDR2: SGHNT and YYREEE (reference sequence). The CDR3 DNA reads TGTGCCAGCAGCCAACCGCACCCGCCAATCTATGGCTACACCTTC. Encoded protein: CASSQPHPPIYGYTF.

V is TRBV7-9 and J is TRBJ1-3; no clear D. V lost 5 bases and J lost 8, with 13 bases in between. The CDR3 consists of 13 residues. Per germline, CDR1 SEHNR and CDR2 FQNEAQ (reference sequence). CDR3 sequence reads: CASSPLMAYTIYF. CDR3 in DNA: TGTGCCAGCAGCCCCCTTATGGCCTACACCATATATTTT.

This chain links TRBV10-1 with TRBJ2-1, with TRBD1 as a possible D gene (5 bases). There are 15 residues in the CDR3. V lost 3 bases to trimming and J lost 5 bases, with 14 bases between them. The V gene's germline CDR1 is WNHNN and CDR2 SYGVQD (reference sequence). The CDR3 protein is CASSDPGRENNEQFF. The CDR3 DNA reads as TGCGCCAGCAGTGACCCAGGGCGCGAAAACAATGAGCAGTTCTTC.

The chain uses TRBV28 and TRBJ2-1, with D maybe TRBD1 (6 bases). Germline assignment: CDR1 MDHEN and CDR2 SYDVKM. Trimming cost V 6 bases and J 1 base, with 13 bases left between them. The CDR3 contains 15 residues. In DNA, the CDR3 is TGTGCCAGCAGCGCCCGCAGGGGATCCTACAATGAGCAGTTCTTC. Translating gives CASSARRGSYNEQFF.

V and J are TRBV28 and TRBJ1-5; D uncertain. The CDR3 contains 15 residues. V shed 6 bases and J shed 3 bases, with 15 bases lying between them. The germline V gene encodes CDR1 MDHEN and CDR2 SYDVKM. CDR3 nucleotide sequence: TGTGCCAGCAGGCGTCCGACGGTTGACAATCAGCCCCAGCATTTT. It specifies CASRRPTVDNQPQHF.

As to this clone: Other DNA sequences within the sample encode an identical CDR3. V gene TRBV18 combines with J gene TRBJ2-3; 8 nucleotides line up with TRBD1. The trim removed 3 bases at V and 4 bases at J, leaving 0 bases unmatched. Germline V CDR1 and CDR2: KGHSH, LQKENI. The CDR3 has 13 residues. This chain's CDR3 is CASSPTGADTQYF. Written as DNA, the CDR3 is TGTGCCAGCTCACCGACAGGGGCAGATACGCAGTATTTT.

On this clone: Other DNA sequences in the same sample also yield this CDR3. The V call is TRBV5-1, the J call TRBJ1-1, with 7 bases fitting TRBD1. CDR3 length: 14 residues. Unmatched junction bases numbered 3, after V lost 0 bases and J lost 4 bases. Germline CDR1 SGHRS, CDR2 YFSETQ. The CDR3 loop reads CASSLGQGGTEAFF. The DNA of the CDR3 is TGCGCCAGCAGCTTGGGACAGGGAGGCACTGAAGCTTTCTTT.

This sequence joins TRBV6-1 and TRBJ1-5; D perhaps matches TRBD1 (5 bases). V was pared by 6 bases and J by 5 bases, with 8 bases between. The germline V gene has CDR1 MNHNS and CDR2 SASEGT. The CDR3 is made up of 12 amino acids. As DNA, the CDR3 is TGTGCCAGCAGGAGGGGCGATCAGCCCCAGCATTTT. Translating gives CASRRGDQPQHF.

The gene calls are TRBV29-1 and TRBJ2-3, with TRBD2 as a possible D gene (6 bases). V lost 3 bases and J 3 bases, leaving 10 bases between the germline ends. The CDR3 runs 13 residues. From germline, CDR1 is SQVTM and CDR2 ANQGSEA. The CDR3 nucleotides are TGCAGCGTTGACTCCGGGGGTACAGATACGCAGTATTTT. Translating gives CSVDSGGTDTQYF.

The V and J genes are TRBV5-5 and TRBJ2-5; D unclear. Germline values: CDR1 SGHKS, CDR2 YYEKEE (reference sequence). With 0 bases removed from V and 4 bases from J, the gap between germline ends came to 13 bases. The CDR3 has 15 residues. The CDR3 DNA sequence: TGTGCCAGCAGCTTGGCCGTTGGTTTAATAGAGACCCAGTACTTC. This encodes CASSLAVGLIETQYF.

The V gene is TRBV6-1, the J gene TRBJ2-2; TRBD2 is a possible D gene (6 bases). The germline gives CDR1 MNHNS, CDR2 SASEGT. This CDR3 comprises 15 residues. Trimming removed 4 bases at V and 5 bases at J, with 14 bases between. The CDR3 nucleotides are TGTGCCAGCAGTGGTGAACACCGGGGGACCGGGGAGCTGTTTTTT. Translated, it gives CASSGEHRGTGELFF.